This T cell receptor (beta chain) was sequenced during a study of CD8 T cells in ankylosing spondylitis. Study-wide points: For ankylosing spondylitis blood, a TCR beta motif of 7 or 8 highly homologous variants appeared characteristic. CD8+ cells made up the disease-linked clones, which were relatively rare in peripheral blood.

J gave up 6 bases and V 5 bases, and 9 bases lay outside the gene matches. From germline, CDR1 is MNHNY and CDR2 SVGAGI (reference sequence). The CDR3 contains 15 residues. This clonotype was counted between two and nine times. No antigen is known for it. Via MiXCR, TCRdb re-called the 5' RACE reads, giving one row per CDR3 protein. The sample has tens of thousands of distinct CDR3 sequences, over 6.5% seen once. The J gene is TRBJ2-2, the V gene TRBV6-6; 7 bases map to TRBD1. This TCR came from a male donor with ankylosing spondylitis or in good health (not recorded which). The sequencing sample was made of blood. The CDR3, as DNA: TGTGCCAGCAGTATAACAGGGGCGATCGCCGGGGAGCTGTTTTTT. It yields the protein CASSITGAIAGELFF.